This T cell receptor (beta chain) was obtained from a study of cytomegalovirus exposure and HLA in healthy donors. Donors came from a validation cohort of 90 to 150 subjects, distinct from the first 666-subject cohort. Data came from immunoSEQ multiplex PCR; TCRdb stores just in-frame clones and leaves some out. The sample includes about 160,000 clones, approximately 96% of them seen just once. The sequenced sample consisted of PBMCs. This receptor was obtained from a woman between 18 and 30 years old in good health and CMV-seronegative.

The CDR3 is CASSQASRGAGYEQYF. The CDR3 DNA reads TGCGCCAGCAGCCAAGCTAGTCGGGGAGCGGGCTACGAGCAGTACTTC. V and J are TRBV4-3 and TRBJ2-7; a possible D gene is TRBD2 (6 bases). Germline CDR1 is LGHNA and CDR2 is YSLEER. The length of the CDR3 is 16 residues. V dropped 1 base and J dropped 3 bases, with 16 bases sitting between them.